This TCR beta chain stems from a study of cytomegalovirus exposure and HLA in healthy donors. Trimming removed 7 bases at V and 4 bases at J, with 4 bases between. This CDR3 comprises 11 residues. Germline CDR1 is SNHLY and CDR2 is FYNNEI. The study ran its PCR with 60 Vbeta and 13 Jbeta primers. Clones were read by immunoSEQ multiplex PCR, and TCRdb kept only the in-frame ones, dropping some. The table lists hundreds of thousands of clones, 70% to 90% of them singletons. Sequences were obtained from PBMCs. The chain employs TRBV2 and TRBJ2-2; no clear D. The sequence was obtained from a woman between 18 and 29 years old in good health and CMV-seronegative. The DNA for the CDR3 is TGTGCCAGCATCTTCACCGGGGAGCTGTTTTTT. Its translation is CASIFTGELFF.